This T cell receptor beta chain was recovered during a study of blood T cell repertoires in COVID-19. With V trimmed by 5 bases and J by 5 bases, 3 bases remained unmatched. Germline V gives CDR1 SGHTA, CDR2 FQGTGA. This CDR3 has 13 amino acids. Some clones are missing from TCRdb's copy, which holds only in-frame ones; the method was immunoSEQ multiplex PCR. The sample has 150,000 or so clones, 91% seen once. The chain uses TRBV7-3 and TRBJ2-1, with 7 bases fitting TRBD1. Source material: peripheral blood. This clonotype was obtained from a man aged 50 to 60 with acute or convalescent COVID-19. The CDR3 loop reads CASSRDSHNEQFF. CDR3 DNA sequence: TGTGCCAGCAGCCGGGACAGCCACAATGAGCAGTTCTTC. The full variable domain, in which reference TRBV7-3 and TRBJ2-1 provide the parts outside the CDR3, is GAGVSQTPSNKVTEKGKYVELRCDPISGHTALYWYRQSLGQGPEFLIYFQGTGAADDSGLPNDRFFAVRPEGSVSTLKIQRTERGDSAVYLCASSRDSHNEQFFGPGTRLTVL.